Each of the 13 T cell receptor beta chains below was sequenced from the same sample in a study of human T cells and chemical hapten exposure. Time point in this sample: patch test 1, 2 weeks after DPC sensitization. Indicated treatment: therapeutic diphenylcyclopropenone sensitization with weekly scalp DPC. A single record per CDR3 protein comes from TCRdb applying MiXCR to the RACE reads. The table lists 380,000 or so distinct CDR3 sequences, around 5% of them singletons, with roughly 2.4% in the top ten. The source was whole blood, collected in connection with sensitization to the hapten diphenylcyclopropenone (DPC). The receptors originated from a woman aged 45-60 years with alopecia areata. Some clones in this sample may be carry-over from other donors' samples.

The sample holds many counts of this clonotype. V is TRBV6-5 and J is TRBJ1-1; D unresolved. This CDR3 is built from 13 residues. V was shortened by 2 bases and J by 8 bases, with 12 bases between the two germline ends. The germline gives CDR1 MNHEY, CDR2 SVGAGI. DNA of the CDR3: TGTGCCAGCAGTTACGGCCTGCTTAAGGAAGCTTTCTTT. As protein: CASSYGLLKEAFF.

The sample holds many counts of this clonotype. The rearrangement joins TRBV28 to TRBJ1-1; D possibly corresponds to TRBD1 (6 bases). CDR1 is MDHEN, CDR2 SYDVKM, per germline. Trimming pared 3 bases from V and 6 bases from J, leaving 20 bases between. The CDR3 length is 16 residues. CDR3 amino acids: CASSFAKWGGGPEAFF. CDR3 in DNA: TGTGCCAGCAGTTTTGCAAAGTGGGGCGGGGGCCCTGAAGCTTTCTTT.

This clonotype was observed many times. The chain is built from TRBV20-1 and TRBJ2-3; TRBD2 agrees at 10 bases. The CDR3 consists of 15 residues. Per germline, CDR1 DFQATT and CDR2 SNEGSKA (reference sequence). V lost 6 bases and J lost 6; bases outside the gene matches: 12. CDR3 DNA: TGCAGTGCCGAGGCCGGGACTAGCGTACTTGATACGCAGTATTTT. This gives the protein CSAEAGTSVLDTQYF.

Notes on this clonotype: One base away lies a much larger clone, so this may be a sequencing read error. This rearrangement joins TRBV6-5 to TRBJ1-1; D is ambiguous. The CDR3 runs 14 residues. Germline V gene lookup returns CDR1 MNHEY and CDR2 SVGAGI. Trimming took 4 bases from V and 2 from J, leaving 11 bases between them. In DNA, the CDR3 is TGTGCCAGCAGTTCGCCAGTGGTCAACACTGAAGCTTTCTTT. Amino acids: CASSSPVVNTEAFF.

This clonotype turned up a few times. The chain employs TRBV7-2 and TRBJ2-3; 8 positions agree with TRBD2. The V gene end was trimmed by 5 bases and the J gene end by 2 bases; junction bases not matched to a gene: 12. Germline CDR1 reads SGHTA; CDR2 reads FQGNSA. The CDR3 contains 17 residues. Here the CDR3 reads CASSPTWRGASTDTQYF. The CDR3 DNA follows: TGTGCCAGCAGCCCCACGTGGCGGGGGGCTTCCACAGATACGCAGTATTTT. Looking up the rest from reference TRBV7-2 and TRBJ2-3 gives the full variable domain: GAGVSQSPSNKVTEKGKDVELRCDPISGHTALYWYRQSLGQGLEFLIYFQGNSAPDKSGLPSDRFSAERTGGSVSTLTIQRTQQEDSAVYLCASSPTWRGASTDTQYFGPGTRLTVL.

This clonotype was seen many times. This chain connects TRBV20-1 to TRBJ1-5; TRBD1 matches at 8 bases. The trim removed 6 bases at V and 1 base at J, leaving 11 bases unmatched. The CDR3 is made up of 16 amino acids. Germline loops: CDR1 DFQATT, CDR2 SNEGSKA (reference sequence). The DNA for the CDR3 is TGCAGTGCCGACCGGCCAGGGGGCCGGAGCAATCAGCCCCAGCATTTT. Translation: CSADRPGGRSNQPQHF.

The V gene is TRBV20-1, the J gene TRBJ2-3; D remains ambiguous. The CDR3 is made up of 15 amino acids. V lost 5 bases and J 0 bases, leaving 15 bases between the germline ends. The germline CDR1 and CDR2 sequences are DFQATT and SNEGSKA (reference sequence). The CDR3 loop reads CSAPPTSASTDTQYF. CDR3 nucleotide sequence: TGCAGTGCTCCCCCCACCAGCGCTAGCACAGATACGCAGTATTTT.

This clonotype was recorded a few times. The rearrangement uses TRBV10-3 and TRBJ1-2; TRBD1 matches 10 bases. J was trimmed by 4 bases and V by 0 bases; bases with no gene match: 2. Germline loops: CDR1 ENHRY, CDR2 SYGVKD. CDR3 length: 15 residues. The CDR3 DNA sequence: TGTGCCATCAGTGAGTCGACAGGGGGCCCCTATGGCTACACCTTC. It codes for CAISESTGGPYGYTF.

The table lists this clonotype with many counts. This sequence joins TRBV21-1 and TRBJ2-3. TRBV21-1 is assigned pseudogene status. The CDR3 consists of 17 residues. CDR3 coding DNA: TGTGCCAGCAGATCCGCAGGCTTTCCTCGTAGCACAGATACGCAGTATTTT. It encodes CASRSAGFPRSTDTQYF.

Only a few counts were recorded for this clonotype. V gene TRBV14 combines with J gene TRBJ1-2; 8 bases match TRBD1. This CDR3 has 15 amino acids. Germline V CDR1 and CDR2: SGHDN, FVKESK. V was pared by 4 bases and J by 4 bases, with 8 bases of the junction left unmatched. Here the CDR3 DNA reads TGTGCCAGCAGCCCTTCGGACAGGGAATTCTATGGCTACACCTTC. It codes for CASSPSDREFYGYTF.

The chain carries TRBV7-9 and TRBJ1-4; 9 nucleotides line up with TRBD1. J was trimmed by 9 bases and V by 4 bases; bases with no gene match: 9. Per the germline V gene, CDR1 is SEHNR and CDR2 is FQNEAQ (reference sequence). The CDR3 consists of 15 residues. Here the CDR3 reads CASSSPGQGLQKLFF. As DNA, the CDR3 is TGTGCCAGCAGCTCTCCGGGACAGGGTCTGCAAAAACTGTTTTTT. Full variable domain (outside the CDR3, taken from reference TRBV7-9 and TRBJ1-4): DTGVSQNPRHKITKRGQNVTFRCDPISEHNRLYWYRQTLGQGPEFLTYFQNEAQLEKSRLLSDRFSAERPKGSFSTLEIQRTEQGDSAMYLCASSSPGQGLQKLFFGSGTQLSVL.

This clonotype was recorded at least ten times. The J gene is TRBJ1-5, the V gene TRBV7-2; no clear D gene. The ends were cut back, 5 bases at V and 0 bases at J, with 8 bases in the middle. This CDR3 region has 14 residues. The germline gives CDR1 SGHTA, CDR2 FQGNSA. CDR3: CASSPVHSNQPQHF. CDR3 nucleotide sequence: TGTGCCAGCAGCCCAGTACATAGCAATCAGCCCCAGCATTTT.

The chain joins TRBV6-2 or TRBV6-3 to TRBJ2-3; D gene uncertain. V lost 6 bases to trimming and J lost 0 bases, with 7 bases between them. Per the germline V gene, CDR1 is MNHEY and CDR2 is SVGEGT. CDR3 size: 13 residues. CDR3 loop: CASRVKSTDTQYF. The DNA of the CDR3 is TGTGCCAGCAGGGTAAAAAGCACAGATACGCAGTATTTT.